This T cell receptor beta chain stems from a study of blood T cell repertoires in COVID-19. As for the study in general: Acute and convalescent COVID-19 specimens originated in the United States, Italy and Spain.

Clones were read by immunoSEQ multiplex PCR, and TCRdb kept only the in-frame ones, dropping some. The sample holds approximately 62,000 clones, about 87% seen once. Germline V CDR1 and CDR2: LNHNV, YYDKDF (reference sequence). The CDR3 has 12 residues. The V end lost 1 base, the J end lost 7 bases, and 5 bases lay between the germline ends. This clone was counted once. The chain employs TRBV15 and TRBJ1-5; unclear D gene. The sample comprised peripheral blood. The clonotype originates from a man in his sixties with acute or convalescent COVID-19. CDR3 sequence reads: CATSRVGQPQHF. CDR3 DNA sequence: TGTGCCACCAGCAGAGTTGGCCAGCCCCAGCATTTT.